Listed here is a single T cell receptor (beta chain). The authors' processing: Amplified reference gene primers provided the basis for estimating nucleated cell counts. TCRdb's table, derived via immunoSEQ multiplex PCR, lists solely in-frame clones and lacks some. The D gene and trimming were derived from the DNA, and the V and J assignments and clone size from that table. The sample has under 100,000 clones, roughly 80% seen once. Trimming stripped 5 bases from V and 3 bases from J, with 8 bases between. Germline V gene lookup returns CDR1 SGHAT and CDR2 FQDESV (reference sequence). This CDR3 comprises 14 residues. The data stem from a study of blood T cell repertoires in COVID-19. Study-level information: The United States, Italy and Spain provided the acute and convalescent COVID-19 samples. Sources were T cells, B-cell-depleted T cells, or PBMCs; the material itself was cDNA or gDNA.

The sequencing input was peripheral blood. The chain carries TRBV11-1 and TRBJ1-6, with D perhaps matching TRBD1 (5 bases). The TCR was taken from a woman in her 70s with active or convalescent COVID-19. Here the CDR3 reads CASSPDSYNSPLHF. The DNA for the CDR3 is TGTGCCAGCAGCCCCGACAGCTATAATTCACCCCTCCACTTT.